This T cell receptor beta chain was found in a study of blood T cell repertoires in COVID-19. Profiling relied on immunoSEQ multiplex PCR, and the TCRdb table lists in-frame clones only, not all of them. The table shows some 270,000 clones, with approximately 92% occurring only once. V gave up 6 bases and J gave up 3 bases; unmatched junction bases: 17. The germline V gene has CDR1 LGHDT and CDR2 YNNKEL (reference sequence). This CDR3 contains 18 residues. Sample: peripheral blood. This receptor was obtained from a woman between 40 and 55 years old who had recovered from COVID-19. The V call is TRBV3-1 (or the pseudogene TRBV3-2), the J call TRBJ2-3; 8 bases are a match to TRBD2. The CDR3 spells CASRPKHQREKATDTQYF. CDR3 coding DNA: TGTGCCAGCAGGCCTAAACACCAGCGGGAGAAAGCGACAGATACGCAGTATTTT.